These T cell receptor beta chains were read from a single sample in a study of T cells in Graves' hyperthyroidism and ophthalmopathy. A single record per CDR3 protein comes from TCRdb applying MiXCR to the multiplex PCR reads. The table has hundreds of thousands of distinct CDR3 sequences, 14% seen once. The sample was blood. Every receptor here comes from a young woman with Graves' hyperthyroidism. The CDR3 runs from the conserved cysteine through the conserved F or W. The D gene is left open where the match is weak. Clone size is given for some rows only: seen once, a few or many times, or a class if the clone is expanded.

j_call cdr3_length d_call clone_size v_call cdr3_nt cdr3_aa
TRBJ2-2 16 TRBD2 few TRBV5-1 TGCGCCAGCAGCTTGGAAGCGGGAGGGGTAACCGGGGAGCTGTTTTTT CASSLEAGGVTGELFF
TRBJ1-2 11 - many TRBV12-3/TRBV12-4 TGTGCCAGCAGTTTCGCGGGCGACTACACCTTC CASSFAGDYTF
TRBJ2-7 14 - many TRBV6-1 TGTGCCAGCCTACGGACTACAGGGGATGATGCGCAGTACTTC CASLRTTGDDAQYF
TRBJ1-2 14 - many TRBV4-1 TGCGCCAGCAGCCACGAGGGGAGGGTGAATGGCTACACCTTC CASSHEGRVNGYTF
TRBJ1-1 14 - many TRBV28 TGTGCCAGCAGTAAAGGGGGAGCGAACACTGAAGCTTTCTTT CASSKGGANTEAFF
TRBJ2-7 12 - - TRBV6-1 TGTGCCAGCAGCCCTGCTCGGGGGAAGCAGTACTTC CASSPARGKQYF
TRBJ2-7 17 TRBD1 many TRBV12-3/TRBV12-4 TGTGCCAGCAGTCGAGGGGACAGGGGGTATCGATCCTACGAGCAGTACTTC CASSRGDRGYRSYEQYF
TRBJ2-1 16 - many TRBV12-3/TRBV12-4 TGTGCCAGCAGTGCGAGGGTCATCGATTTTGACAATGAGCAGTTCTTC CASSARVIDFDNEQFF
TRBJ2-5 14 - few TRBV6-1 TGTGCCAGCAGTGGACAGACCCTAAGAGAGACCCAGTACTTC CASSGQTLRETQYF
TRBJ2-7 15 TRBD2 many TRBV3-1 TGTGCCAGCAGCCACGGACTAGCGGGGGCCTACGAGCAGTACTTC CASSHGLAGAYEQYF
TRBJ2-5 17 - many TRBV24-1 TGTGCCACCAGTTTGGGCGGGAAACACAACCTGCAAGAGACCCAGTACTTC CATSLGGKHNLQETQYF
TRBJ2-1 13 - many TRBV7-2 TGTGCCAGCAGCTTAGAATACGGGAATGAGCAGTTCTTC CASSLEYGNEQFF
TRBJ2-5 14 - many TRBV2 TGTGCCAGCAGTGAGGGGCTAGCGAAAGAGACCCAGTACTTC CASSEGLAKETQYF
TRBJ2-7 14 TRBD2 many TRBV30 TGTGCCTGGAGTGTAGAAGCGGGAGGGGCCGAGCAGTACTTC CAWSVEAGGAEQYF
TRBJ1-4 13 - many TRBV28 TGTGCCAGCAGGGAGGGACATCTAGAAAAACTGTTTTTT CASREGHLEKLFF
TRBJ1-2 12 - many TRBV3-1 TGTGCCAGCAGCCTCCGGAACGGTGGCTACACCTTC CASSLRNGGYTF
TRBJ2-5 19 TRBD1 - TRBV14 TGTGCCAGCAGCACCTCAAACGGACAGGGCTTGTCTCTGCAAGAGACCCAGTACTTC CASSTSNGQGLSLQETQYF
TRBJ2-7 14 - many TRBV18 TGTGCCAGCTCTCCCGGGACAAAGAGCTACGAGCAGTACTTC CASSPGTKSYEQYF
TRBJ2-5 15 - - TRBV5-4 TGTGCCAGCAGCTCCAAAAATGTAGCGGCGGAGACCCAGTACTTC CASSSKNVAAETQYF
TRBJ1-1 15 - few TRBV15 TGTGCCACCAGCACGACTACGAGGGTGAACACTGAAGCTTTCTTT CATSTTTRVNTEAFF
TRBJ1-2 16 TRBD1 few TRBV30 TGTGCCTGGACCAGGACAGGGGATATGGGTAACTATGGCTACACCTTC CAWTRTGDMGNYGYTF
TRBJ2-2 17 TRBD2 - TRBV7-9 TGTGCCAGCAGCCCCCCGGTTAGCGGGAGACACACCGGGGAGCTGTTTTTT CASSPPVSGRHTGELFF
TRBJ2-1 18 - many TRBV6-1 TGTGCCAGCAGGTCCGCGGCCCTCGGTCCCAGCTCCTACAATGAGCAGTTCTTC CASRSAALGPSSYNEQFF
TRBJ1-2 13 TRBD1 many TRBV6-1 TGTGCCAGCAGTTCCTGGGACAGCTATGGCTACACCTTC CASSSWDSYGYTF
TRBJ2-7 16 TRBD2 - TRBV4-1 TGCGCCAGCAGCCAAGTTACTAGCGGGAGGGGCGACGAGCAGTACTTC CASSQVTSGRGDEQYF
TRBJ2-3 11 - few TRBV27 TGTGCCAGCTCAAGTTTCGCTACGCAGTATTTT CASSSFATQYF
TRBJ2-1 15 - - TRBV29-1 TGCAGCGTTGATACCAGCGAGACGCCCTACAATGAGCAGTTCTTC CSVDTSETPYNEQFF
TRBJ1-4 13 - - TRBV28 TGTGCCACCGTGGACGGGCCCCTTAAAAAACTGTTTTTT CATVDGPLKKLFF
TRBJ2-5 16 TRBD2 many TRBV6-1 TGTGCCAGCAGTGGGCAGACTAGCGGGTGGGGAGAGACCCAGTACTTC CASSGQTSGWGETQYF
TRBJ2-7 16 TRBD2 - TRBV4-1 TGCGCCAGCAGCCAAGGGATCGGCGGGAGGGCCCACGAGCAGTACTTC CASSQGIGGRAHEQYF
TRBJ2-3 13 - many TRBV7-3 TGTGCCAGCAGCTTAACGGTGGTTGATACGCAGTATTTT CASSLTVVDTQYF
TRBJ1-2 14 - - TRBV4-3 TGCGCCAGCAGCCCCCGGGAGGCTAACTATGGCTACACCTTC CASSPREANYGYTF
TRBJ2-1 14 - few TRBV5-1 TGCGCCAGCAGCTTGCGGGAACCCTACAATGAGCAGTTCTTC CASSLREPYNEQFF
TRBJ2-1 15 - - TRBV7-8 TGTGCCAGCAGCTCAAGGGGGACCCCCTACAATGAGCAGTTCTTC CASSSRGTPYNEQFF
TRBJ2-7 16 - many TRBV4-1 TGCGCCAGCAGCCAGATTGGCTTAGCGGTCACCAACGAGCAGTACTTC CASSQIGLAVTNEQYF
TRBJ2-1 13 TRBD2 few TRBV10-3 TGTGCCATCAGTAGCGGGGAGGCGGCTGAGCAGTTCTTC CAISSGEAAEQFF
TRBJ2-1 13 TRBD2 - TRBV7-2 TGTGCCAGCAGCTTACTAGCGGAGTGGGAGCAGTTCTTC CASSLLAEWEQFF
TRBJ1-1 13 - many TRBV7-9 TGTGCCAGCAGCTCGCAATCCGAAGCTGAAGCTTTCTTT CASSSQSEAEAFF
TRBJ2-7 14 TRBD1 - TRBV5-4 TGTGCCAGCAGCTACACAGGGGACACCTACGAGCAGTACTTC CASSYTGDTYEQYF
TRBJ2-7 17 TRBD2 - TRBV10-2 TGCGCCAGCAGTGGTGTTTCGGGTCGGGAGGACCCCTACGAGCAGTACTTC CASSGVSGREDPYEQYF
TRBJ2-2 14 TRBD1 many TRBV2 TGTGCCAGCAGTGGACAGGGCGCCACCGGGGAGCTGTTTTTT CASSGQGATGELFF
TRBJ1-4 14 TRBD1 many TRBV12-3/TRBV12-4 TGTGCCAGCAGTCGGGACAGGACCAATGAAAAACTGTTTTTT CASSRDRTNEKLFF
TRBJ2-1 12 - many TRBV20-1 TGCAGTGCTAGAGATCATAGACCCCTCTGGTTCTTC CSARDHRPLWFF
TRBJ2-7 16 TRBD1 many TRBV15 TGTGCCACCAGCAGAGATAAGTGGGACAGGGCATACGAGCAGTACTTC CATSRDKWDRAYEQYF
TRBJ2-2 14 - many TRBV2 TGTGCCAGCAGTGTGGAAGGCCACACCGGGGAGCTGTTTTTT CASSVEGHTGELFF
TRBJ2-3 17 TRBD2 many TRBV11-2 TGTGCCAGCAGCTCCCGACTAGCGGGAGGGCCCCGTGATACGCAGTATTTT CASSSRLAGGPRDTQYF
TRBJ2-7 12 - many TRBV20-1 TGCAGTGGCTGGCCGAGCTCCTACGAGCAGTACTTC CSGWPSSYEQYF
TRBJ2-5 15 TRBD2 - TRBV6-2/TRBV6-3 TGTGCCAGCAGTTACAGACTAGCGGGAGCCGAGACCCAGTACTTC CASSYRLAGAETQYF
TRBJ2-1 18 TRBD2 - TRBV5-8 TGTGCCAGCAGCCTGGCCGGGACTAGCGGGAGGGCCCCCAATGAGCAGTTCTTC CASSLAGTSGRAPNEQFF
TRBJ2-1 14 - few TRBV29-1 TGCAGCGTCCCATCAGCCGAATCCTACAATGAGCAGTTCTTC CSVPSAESYNEQFF
TRBJ2-7 13 - - TRBV20-1 TGCAGTGCTAGGGACCCCCGGTTCGATGAGCAGTACTTC CSARDPRFDEQYF
TRBJ1-1 16 - - TRBV7-2 TGTGCCAGCAGCCGTGCCGCGTCGGGGCTAGGGACTGAAGCTTTCTTT CASSRAASGLGTEAFF
TRBJ1-4 14 - - TRBV18 TGTGCCAGCTCACGGGGCCCGGGTAATGAAAAACTGTTTTTT CASSRGPGNEKLFF
TRBJ1-6 14 TRBD1 - TRBV12-3/TRBV12-4 TGTGCCAGCAGTTTCGCAGGGGGCGAGTCACCCCTCCACTTT CASSFAGGESPLHF
TRBJ1-5 15 - many TRBV20-1 TGCAGTGCCCCCCGGGAAAAGGGAAGCAATCAGCCCCAGCATTTT CSAPREKGSNQPQHF
TRBJ1-4 13 - - TRBV19 TGTGCCAGTAGTAGGAGGGGTAATGAAAAACTGTTTTTT CASSRRGNEKLFF
TRBJ2-7 14 TRBD2 many TRBV20-1 TGCAGTGCTAGAGAACCGGGACTACCCTACGAGCAGTACTTC CSAREPGLPYEQYF
TRBJ2-2 19 TRBD2 few TRBV14 TGTGCCAGCAGCCAAGATAAACTAAGCGGGACCTCGAACACCGGGGAGCTGTTTTTT CASSQDKLSGTSNTGELFF
TRBJ1-1 18 - many TRBV2 TGTGCCAGCAGTGGTGATTCGGGTCGGTGGGAAGAGACCACTGAAGCTTTCTTT CASSGDSGRWEETTEAFF